This TCR beta chain was profiled in a study of metastatic and nonmetastatic thyroid tumors (TCRdb year 2020). About the investigation overall: For patients with malignant and with benign thyroid disease, the researchers compared repertoires between peripheral blood samples and tumor or nodule tissue samples. Overall study outcomes, separate from this receptor: TCR beta diversity was reported as significantly higher in malignant tumors than in benign nodules, in both blood and tumor samples.

The CDR3 numbers 12 residues from cysteine through phenylalanine. This entry keeps only the CDR3 DNA: 36 bases, framed from base 1. The V and J ends are trimmed by 2 bases and 3 bases, leaving 4 bases between them. Sequences MGHRA (CDR1) and YSYEKL (CDR2) are obtained from the germline V gene. The protocol used for the library was PCR. The sequencer listed for this sample is Illumina HiSeq 4000. High-throughput sequencing was used to profile the CDR3 region of the TCR beta-chain in every patient. Processing in the source paper ran as follows. CDR3 differences across clinicopathological groups were used to build a classifier for discriminating distant-metastatic papillary thyroid cancer patients. Repertoire diversity was assessed with the Shannon index, and tumor-blood repertoire similarity with the Morisita-Horn index. The public reads were reanalyzed by TCRdb: fastp trimming at Q25, MiXCR alignment, in-frame beta chains only. The V and J calls, along with clone size, are taken from TCRdb and not from the paper's own processing. The table for this sample lists around 34,000 clones; about 16% of them were counted only once. Together, the top ten hold 3% to 4% of the sample.

In its sample, this clone was seen many times. Its antigen specificity is not known. No much larger clone is present one base from it, and per-base qualities are unavailable. Before undergoing thyroid surgery, none of the patients had been given any kind of treatment. Using T-cell receptor beta sequencing, the researchers looked back retrospectively at clinical samples from patients, gathered between about 2011 and 2019. The TCR originated in a female donor with papillary thyroid cancer or a benign thyroid nodule (not recorded which). Some clones in this sample may be carry-over from other donors' samples. The sample was blood. The chain uses TRBV4-1 and TRBJ1-2; the D segment cannot be called with confidence. The CDR3 corresponds to CASSQQDYGYTF. The DNA reads TGCGCCAGCAGCCAACAGGACTATGGCTACACCTTC.